These 12 T cell receptor beta chains were all obtained from the same sample, sequenced in a study of glioma-infiltrating T cells after dendritic cell vaccination. Profiled with immunoSEQ multiplex PCR; TCRdb holds only in-frame clones, not every one. The table records about 3,100 clones, 75% to 80% of them present only once. The specimen was tumor tissue, collected before dendritic cell vaccination. These receptors came from a human donor with glioblastoma.

The V and J genes are TRBV29-1 and TRBJ2-2; a weak D match, TRBD2 (5 bases). V was cut by 6 bases and J by 5 bases, with 7 bases left in between. Germline values: CDR1 SQVTM, CDR2 ANQGSEA. This CDR3 has 11 residues. The DNA for the CDR3 is TGCAGCGTGGGAGTGACCGGGGAGCTGTTTTTT. Its translation is CSVGVTGELFF.

The chain joins TRBV10-3 to TRBJ1-1, with a tentative D call TRBD1 (6 bases). The V end was cut by 8 bases, the J end by 2 bases, with 6 bases between. The length of the CDR3 is 11 residues. CDR1 and CDR2 from the germline V gene are ENHRY and SYGVKD. CDR3 amino acids: CAIGGNTEAFF. DNA of the CDR3: TGTGCCATCGGGGGCAACACTGAAGCTTTCTTT.

The V and J genes are TRBV9 and TRBJ2-1, with TRBD2 matching 15 bases. Germline V gene data show CDR1 as SGDLS and CDR2 as YYNGEE. This CDR3 has 15 amino acids. J lost 6 bases, V lost 3 bases, and 1 base had no gene match. CDR3 sequence reads: CASSGGLAGGNEQFF. DNA of the CDR3: TGTGCCAGCAGCGGGGGACTAGCGGGGGGCAATGAGCAGTTCTTC.

The chain combines TRBV29-1 with TRBJ2-1; 16 bases match TRBD2. Germline-derived CDR1 and CDR2 are SQVTM and ANQGSEA. CDR3 length: 16 residues. Trimming at V came to 4 bases and at J to 4 bases, leaving 4 bases not matched to a gene. The chain's CDR3 is CSVVGTSGGAYNEQFF. Here the CDR3 DNA reads TGCAGCGTTGTCGGGACTAGCGGGGGGGCATACAATGAGCAGTTCTTC.

This clone was seen more than once but under ten times. This chain uses TRBV28 with TRBJ1-5, with D possibly TRBD1 on 5 matching bases. The CDR3 covers 13 residues. Germline V gene lookup returns CDR1 MDHEN and CDR2 SYDVKM. Trimming cost V 8 bases and J 3 bases, with 11 bases left between them. The DNA for the CDR3 is TGTGCCAGCGGGAGGGGTGCCAATCAGCCCCAGCATTTT. This translates into CASGRGANQPQHF.

This clone has a handful of counts. The chain combines TRBV2 with TRBJ2-7; D is perhaps TRBD1 (6 bases). The V gene lost 8 bases and the J gene lost 6 bases, with 14 bases spanning the gap. The CDR3 runs 12 residues. The germline gives CDR1 SNHLY, CDR2 FYNNEI. CDR3 nucleotide sequence: TGTGCCAGCGCCTGGACAGCGGCCGAGCAGTACTTC. Its translation: CASAWTAAEQYF.

This chain connects TRBV19 to TRBJ2-5; TRBD1 might be the D (5 bases). V lost 6 bases and J lost 2, with 13 bases in between. CDR1 is LNHDA and CDR2 is SQIVND in the germline V gene (reference sequence). The CDR3 consists of 14 residues. In DNA, the CDR3 is TGTGCCAGTAGCGACCCGACAGTTCAAGAGACCCAGTACTTC. Amino acid sequence: CASSDPTVQETQYF.

This rearrangement joins TRBV28 to TRBJ2-1, with 8 bases matching TRBD2. Trimming at V came to 5 bases and at J to 10 bases, leaving 13 bases not matched to a gene. Germline values: CDR1 MDHEN, CDR2 SYDVKM. CDR3 length: 15 amino acids. The CDR3 DNA sequence: TGTGCCAGCAGTAAGACTAGCGACGTTGGTAGGGAGCAGTTCTTC. This gives the protein CASSKTSDVGREQFF.

The V gene is TRBV19, the J gene TRBJ2-7, with 7 bases aligning to TRBD1. The CDR3 is 12 amino acids. The V gene end was trimmed by 5 bases and the J gene end by 6 bases; junction bases not matched to a gene: 4. Germline V CDR1 and CDR2: LNHDA, SQIVND (reference sequence). DNA of the CDR3: TGTGCCAGTAGTTCCTCAGGGGGCGAGCAGTACTTC. This encodes CASSSSGGEQYF. Using reference TRBV19 and TRBJ2-7 for the parts outside the CDR3, the full variable domain is DGGITQSPKYLFRKEGQNVTLSCEQNLNHDAMYWYRQDPGQGLRLIYYSQIVNDFQKGDIAEGYSVSREKKESFPLTVTSAQKNPTAFYLCASSSSGGEQYFGPGTRLTVT.

This clone has just a few counts. V and J are TRBV19 and TRBJ2-7; possible D gene TRBD1, 5 bases. CDR1 and CDR2 (germline): LNHDA, SQIVND (reference sequence). The CDR3 has 15 residues. Trimming took 3 bases from V and 0 from J, leaving 12 bases between them. CDR3 sequence (DNA): TGTGCCAGTAGTATGCGCCAGGGAATCTCCTACGAGCAGTACTTC. Translation: CASSMRQGISYEQYF.

The chain carries TRBV11-3 and TRBJ2-2, with a weak D call TRBD1 (5 bases). Germline loops: CDR1 SGHNT, CDR2 YENEEA. This CDR3 spans 17 amino acids. Trimming took off 2 bases at V and 3 bases at J, with 16 bases between the two ends. CDR3 DNA: TGTGCCAGCAGCTTATATTTTCAGGGTTTGGACACCGGGGAGCTGTTTTTT. Its protein product is CASSLYFQGLDTGELFF. Drawing the rest from reference TRBV11-3 and TRBJ2-2, the complete variable domain is EAGVVQSPRYKIIEKKQPVAFWCNPISGHNTLYWYLQNLGQGPELLIRYENEEAVDDSQLPKDRFSAERLKGVDSTLKIQPAELGDSAVYLCASSLYFQGLDTGELFFGEGSRLTVL.

This chain connects TRBV5-1 to TRBJ2-3, with D perhaps TRBD2 (5 bases). CDR3 length: 13 residues. Deletions cut 5 bases from V and 2 bases from J, with 9 bases between. The germline V gene encodes CDR1 SGHRS and CDR2 YFSETQ. The CDR3 spells CASREVTTDTQYF. Here the CDR3 DNA reads TGCGCCAGCAGGGAGGTAACCACAGATACGCAGTATTTT.